This TCR beta chain was sequenced in a study of blood T cell repertoires in COVID-19. Background on the study: From T cells, B-cell-depleted T cells, or PBMCs came the material, which was cDNA or gDNA.

The germline CDR1 and CDR2 sequences are SGDLS and YYNGEE. Germline trimming cut 4 bases from V and 4 bases from J; bases unmatched to any gene: 4. The CDR3 sequence is 14 residues long. Data came from immunoSEQ multiplex PCR; TCRdb stores just in-frame clones and leaves some out. The data show over 150,000 clones, about 87% seen once. This receptor was identified in a woman over 75 with COVID-19, enrolled during active disease. Material for sequencing was peripheral blood. The chain carries TRBV9 and TRBJ2-7, with TRBD2 identical over 11 bases. CDR3 residues: CASSPGTSGYEQYF. The CDR3 DNA follows: TGTGCCAGCAGCCCAGGGACTAGCGGATACGAGCAGTACTTC.